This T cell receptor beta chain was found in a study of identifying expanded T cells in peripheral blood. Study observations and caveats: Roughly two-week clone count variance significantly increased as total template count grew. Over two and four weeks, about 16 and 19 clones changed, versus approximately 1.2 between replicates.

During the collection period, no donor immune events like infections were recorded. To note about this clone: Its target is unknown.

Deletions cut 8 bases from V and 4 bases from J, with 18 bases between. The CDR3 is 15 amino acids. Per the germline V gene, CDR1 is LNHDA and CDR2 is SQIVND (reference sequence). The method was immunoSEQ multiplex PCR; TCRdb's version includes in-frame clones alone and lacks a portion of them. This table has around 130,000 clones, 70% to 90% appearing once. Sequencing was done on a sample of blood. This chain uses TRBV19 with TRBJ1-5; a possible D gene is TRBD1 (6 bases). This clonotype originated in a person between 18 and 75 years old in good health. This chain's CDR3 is CASLRSATGNQPQHF. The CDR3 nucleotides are TGTGCCAGTCTCAGGAGCGCCACAGGGAATCAGCCCCAGCATTTT. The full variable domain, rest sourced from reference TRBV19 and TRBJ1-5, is DGGITQSPKYLFRKEGQNVTLSCEQNLNHDAMYWYRQDPGQGLRLIYYSQIVNDFQKGDIAEGYSVSREKKESFPLTVTSAQKNPTAFYLCASLRSATGNQPQHFGDGTRLSIL.